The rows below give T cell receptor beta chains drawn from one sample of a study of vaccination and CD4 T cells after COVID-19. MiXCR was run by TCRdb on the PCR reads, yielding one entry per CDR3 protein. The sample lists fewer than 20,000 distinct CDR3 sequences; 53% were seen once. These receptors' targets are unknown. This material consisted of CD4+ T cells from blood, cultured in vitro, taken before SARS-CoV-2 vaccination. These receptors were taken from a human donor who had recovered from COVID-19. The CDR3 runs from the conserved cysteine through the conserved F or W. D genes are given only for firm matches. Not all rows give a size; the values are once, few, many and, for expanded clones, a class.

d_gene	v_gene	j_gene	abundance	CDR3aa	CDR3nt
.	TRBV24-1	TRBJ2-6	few	CATSDSIGNSGANVLTF	TGTGCCACCAGTGATTCGATCGGCAACTCTGGGGCCAACGTCCTGACTTTC
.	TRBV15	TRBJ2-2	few	CATSRDLAYGTGELFF	TGTGCCACCAGCAGAGATTTGGCGTATGGAACCGGGGAGCTGTTTTTT
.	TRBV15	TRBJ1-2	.	CATSIGGNYGYTF	TGTGCCACCAGCATTGGAGGGAACTATGGCTACACCTTC
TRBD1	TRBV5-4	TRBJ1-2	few	CASSPQGQIYGYTF	TGTGCCAGCAGCCCACAGGGACAGATCTATGGCTACACCTTC
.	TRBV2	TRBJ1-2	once	CASSVVWRLARDYTF	TGTGCCAGCAGCGTAGTATGGAGACTAGCAAGGGACTACACCTTC
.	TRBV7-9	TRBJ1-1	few	CASSRRGGVSMNTEAFF	TGTGCCAGCAGCCGACGAGGAGGGGTTTCCATGAACACTGAAGCTTTCTTT
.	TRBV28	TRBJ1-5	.	CASSLFPLIPQPQHF	TGTGCCAGCAGTTTATTTCCCCTTATTCCCCAGCCCCAGCATTTT
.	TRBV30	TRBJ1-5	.	CAWSAGRVRQPQHF	TGTGCCTGGAGTGCGGGGAGGGTGAGACAGCCCCAGCATTTT
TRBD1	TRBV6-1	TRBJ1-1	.	CASNRGSEAFF	TGTGCCAGCAACAGGGGAAGTGAAGCTTTCTTT
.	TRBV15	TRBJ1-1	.	CATSRFGRAEAFF	TGTGCCACCAGCAGATTCGGCAGAGCTGAAGCTTTCTTT
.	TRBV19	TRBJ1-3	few	CARVSLGTPPGNTIYF	TGTGCCAGGGTAAGCCTGGGGACACCTCCTGGAAACACCATATATTTT
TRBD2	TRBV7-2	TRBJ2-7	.	CASSQGLAAAGWEQYF	TGTGCCAGCAGCCAGGGACTAGCGGCAGCTGGTTGGGAGCAGTACTTC
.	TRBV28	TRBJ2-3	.	CASSTHDTQYF	TGTGCCAGCAGTACCCACGATACGCAGTATTTT
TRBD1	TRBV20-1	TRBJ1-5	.	CSAKGTVYSNQPQHF	TGCAGTGCTAAAGGGACAGTTTATAGCAATCAGCCCCAGCATTTT
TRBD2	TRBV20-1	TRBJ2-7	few	CSARVPRGSSYEQYF	TGCAGTGCTAGAGTCCCGCGCGGGAGTTCGTACGAGCAGTACTTC
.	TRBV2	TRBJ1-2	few	CASSDRAGTDPGYTF	TGTGCCAGCAGTGATAGGGCAGGGACGGATCCCGGCTACACCTTC
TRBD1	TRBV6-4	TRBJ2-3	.	CASSETGGADTQYF	TGTGCCAGCAGTGAGACAGGGGGCGCAGATACGCAGTATTTT
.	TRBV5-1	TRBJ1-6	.	CASSFLRPSYNSPLHF	TGCGCCAGCAGCTTCCTTCGTCCCTCCTATAATTCACCCCTCCACTTT
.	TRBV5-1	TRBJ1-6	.	CASSLRGADNSPLHF	TGCGCCAGCAGCTTGAGAGGGGCTGATAATTCACCCCTCCACTTT
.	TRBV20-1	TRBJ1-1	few	CSARQNTEAFF	TGCAGTGCTAGGCAGAACACTGAAGCTTTCTTT
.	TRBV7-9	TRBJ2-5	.	CASSLGAGTVMTQYF	TGTGCCAGCAGCTTAGGTGCGGGGACGGTTATGACCCAGTACTTC
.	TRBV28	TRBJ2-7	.	CASQSQGRGSYEQYF	TGTGCCTCTCAATCTCAGGGGAGAGGCTCCTACGAGCAGTACTTC
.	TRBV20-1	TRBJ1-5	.	CSASEGTADQPQHF	TGCAGTGCTAGCGAGGGGACCGCAGATCAGCCCCAGCATTTT
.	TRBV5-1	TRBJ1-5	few	CASSFMGVGNQPQHF	TGCGCCAGCAGCTTTATGGGGGTTGGCAATCAGCCCCAGCATTTT
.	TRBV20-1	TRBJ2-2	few	CSAREGPPGAGELFF	TGCAGTGCTAGAGAAGGTCCCCCTGGGGCCGGGGAGCTGTTTTTT
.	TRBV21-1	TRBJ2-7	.	CASSKGLAGGQSSYEQYF	TGTGCCAGCAGCAAAGGGCTAGCGGGAGGGCAATCATCCTACGAGCAGTACTTC
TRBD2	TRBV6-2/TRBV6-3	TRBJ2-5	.	CASRHTSGSLETQYF	TGTGCCAGCAGACATACTAGCGGGAGTCTGGAGACCCAGTACTTC
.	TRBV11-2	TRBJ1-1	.	CASSLSWTTNTEAFF	TGTGCCAGCAGCTTGTCGTGGACAACGAACACTGAAGCTTTCTTT
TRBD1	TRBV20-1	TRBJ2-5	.	CSARGDRGSRGETQYF	TGCAGTGCTAGGGGGGACAGGGGGTCCCGCGGAGAGACCCAGTACTTC
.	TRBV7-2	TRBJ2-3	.	CASSLVRDTQYF	TGTGCCAGCAGCTTAGTCAGGGATACGCAGTATTTT
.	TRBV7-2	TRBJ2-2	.	CASSRLPYTGELFF	TGTGCCAGCAGCAGACTCCCGTACACCGGGGAGCTGTTTTTT
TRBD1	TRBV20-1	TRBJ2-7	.	CSAPGQGASEQYF	TGCAGTGCTCCCGGACAGGGGGCTAGCGAGCAGTACTTC
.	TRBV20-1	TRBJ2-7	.	CSAWDPHYEQYF	TGCAGTGCCTGGGACCCTCACTACGAGCAGTACTTC
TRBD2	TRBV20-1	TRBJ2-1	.	CSACPPGRAREQFF	TGCAGTGCCTGTCCTCCCGGGAGGGCCAGGGAGCAGTTCTTC
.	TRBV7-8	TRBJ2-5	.	CASSADRQTQYF	TGTGCCAGCAGCGCCGACAGGCAGACCCAGTACTTC
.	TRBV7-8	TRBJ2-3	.	CASSLEWRGRSGVDTQYF	TGTGCCAGCAGCTTAGAGTGGCGGGGGCGGTCTGGGGTGGATACGCAGTATTTT
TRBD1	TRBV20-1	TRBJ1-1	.	CSAHPPGQGLFNTEAFF	TGCAGTGCTCACCCCCCGGGACAGGGGTTATTCAACACTGAAGCTTTCTTT
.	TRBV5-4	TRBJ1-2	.	CASSPRGYGYTF	TGTGCCAGCAGCCCCCGAGGCTATGGCTACACCTTC
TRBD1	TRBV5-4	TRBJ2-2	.	CASSLDRGQAGELFF	TGTGCCAGCAGCTTAGACAGGGGGCAGGCCGGGGAGCTGTTTTTT
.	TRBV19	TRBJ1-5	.	CASSIDPPTRQPQHF	TGTGCCAGTAGTATAGATCCCCCCACTCGTCAGCCCCAGCATTTT
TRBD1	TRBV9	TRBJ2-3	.	CASSVWSGQGAESTDTQYF	TGTGCCAGCAGCGTGTGGTCTGGACAGGGGGCGGAAAGCACAGATACGCAGTATTTT